Following are 10 T cell receptor beta chains from one sample sequenced in a study of OX40 agonist ivuxolimab in advanced cancers. Some clones are missing from TCRdb's copy, which holds only in-frame ones; the method was immunoSEQ multiplex PCR. The table includes around 72,000 clones, roughly 90% detected once. Sequenced here: CD4+ or CD8+ T cells sorted from blood, sampled in a trial of the OX40 agonist ivuxolimab. Receptors originate from an adult with an advanced solid tumor such as melanoma, head and neck, liver or kidney cancer.

The V call is TRBV19, the J call TRBJ2-6; no reliable D call. This CDR3 region has 15 residues. Trimming shortened V by 3 bases and J by 7 bases, and 13 bases separated the two germline ends. In germline, CDR1 is LNHDA, CDR2 SQIVND (reference sequence). The CDR3 nucleotides read TGTGCCAGTAGTATCTCCCCTGTTGTTGCCAACGTCCTGACTTTC. It specifies CASSISPVVANVLTF.

The V call is TRBV4-1, the J call TRBJ2-7, with TRBD1 matching over 7 bases. CDR1 is MGHRA, CDR2 YSYEKL, per germline. J gave up 7 bases and V 0 bases, and 12 bases lay outside the gene matches. The CDR3 runs 16 residues. CDR3 protein: CASSQEPDRVLGEQYF. The CDR3 DNA is TGCGCCAGCAGCCAAGAACCCGACAGGGTGCTGGGTGAGCAGTACTTC.

The V gene is TRBV6-6, the J gene TRBJ1-2, with TRBD1 matching 7 bases. The V segment lost 6 bases and the J segment 6 bases; nucleotides outside the gene matches: 16. This CDR3 spans 16 amino acids. CDR1 MNHNY and CDR2 SVGAGI come from the germline V gene (reference sequence). The CDR3 spells CASSRLISGGTNGYTF. CDR3 nucleotide sequence: TGTGCCAGCAGCCGACTAATTTCAGGGGGAACGAATGGCTACACCTTC.

The V call is TRBV7-8, the J call TRBJ1-3, with D perhaps matching TRBD1 (5 bases). The length of the CDR3 is 14 residues. Per germline, CDR1 SGHVS and CDR2 FQNEAQ. V was clipped by 5 bases and J by 4 bases, with 12 bases between them. The CDR3 DNA sequence: TGTGCCAGCAGCCCCGGGACTGGAGGAAACACCATATATTTT. Protein sequence: CASSPGTGGNTIYF.

The gene calls are TRBV7-2 and TRBJ1-2; TRBD1 matches 8 bases. With 5 bases clipped from V and 6 bases from J, the junction kept 5 bases outside the gene matches. The germline V gene has CDR1 SGHTA and CDR2 FQGNSA. This CDR3 has 13 amino acids. CDR3 DNA: TGTGCCAGCAGCGACAGGGGTCGGCATGGCTACACCTTC. It translates to CASSDRGRHGYTF.

V usage is TRBV7-8 and J usage is TRBJ1-5; 7 bases map to TRBD1. CDR1 is SGHVS and CDR2 is FQNEAQ in the germline V gene. Trimming cost V 3 bases and J 3 bases; bases outside gene matches: 2. This CDR3 region has 14 residues. CDR3 bases: TGTGCCAGCAGCTTGACAGGGAACAATCAGCCCCAGCATTTT. Amino acid sequence: CASSLTGNNQPQHF.

This clone was detected only once. The CDR3 sequence is CASSIGTGSSYNSPLHF. CDR3 DNA: TGTGCCAGTAGTATAGGCACAGGGAGCTCCTATAATTCACCCCTCCACTTT. The J gene is TRBJ1-6, the V gene TRBV19; tentatively, D is TRBD1 (6 bases). The CDR3 has 17 residues. Germline CDR1 is LNHDA and CDR2 is SQIVND (reference sequence). Between the trimmed V and J ends, which lost 1 base and 0 bases, there was a span of 10 bases.

V is TRBV7-2 and J is TRBJ1-2; D not resolved. Trimming removed 0 bases at V and 0 bases at J, with 17 bases between. This CDR3 spans 18 amino acids. Per germline, CDR1 SGHTA and CDR2 FQGNSA. The chain's CDR3 is CASSLARTDRGTNYGYTF. Written as DNA, the CDR3 is TGTGCCAGCAGCTTAGCCAGGACCGATCGGGGAACTAACTATGGCTACACCTTC.

The chain is built from TRBV18 and TRBJ1-1; TRBD1 aligns across 7 bases. CDR1 KGHSH and CDR2 LQKENI come from the germline V gene. The V segment lost 6 bases and the J segment 0 bases; nucleotides outside the gene matches: 13. This CDR3 contains 17 residues. The CDR3 region is CASSPRRTGTMNTEAFF. The CDR3 nucleotides read TGTGCCAGCTCCCCGAGACGGACAGGTACTATGAACACTGAAGCTTTCTTT.

The chain carries TRBV7-2 and TRBJ2-1, with D possibly TRBD1 on 6 matching bases. The CDR3 consists of 12 residues. Trimming shortened V by 5 bases and J by 9 bases, and 11 bases separated the two germline ends. CDR1 is SGHTA and CDR2 is FQGNSA in the germline V gene. This CDR3 reads CASSLLQGEQFF. Written as DNA, the CDR3 is TGTGCCAGCAGCCTCCTACAGGGTGAGCAGTTCTTC.